This T cell receptor beta chain was sequenced during a study of CD8 T cells in ankylosing spondylitis. General study results and limits: Significantly higher representation of disease-linked clones was reported for matched ankylosing spondylitis synovial fluid. What appeared characteristic of ankylosing spondylitis blood was a TCR beta motif of fewer than ten highly homologous variants. Disease-linked clones were CD8+ and relatively rare in peripheral blood.

The V segment lost 4 bases and the J segment 4 bases; nucleotides outside the gene matches: 4. CDR3 length: 14 amino acids. By quantitative 5'-RACE with molecular barcodes, the TCR beta libraries were made. TCRdb fed the 5' RACE reads into MiXCR, producing one record per CDR3 protein. The sample includes about 96,000 distinct CDR3 sequences, under 30% seen only once; the top ten take around 59%. Of note for this clonotype: The antigen is not known.

The gene calls are TRBV12-3 or TRBV12-4 and TRBJ1-3; TRBD1 matches at 7 bases. Source material: blood, either unsorted or a sorted T cell fraction (not recorded which). The sequence was collected from a male donor with ankylosing spondylitis or in good health (not recorded which). CDR3 bases: TGTGCCAGCAGTTATGGGACAGACGGAAACACCATATATTTT. Translation gives CASSYGTDGNTIYF.